Listed below are T cell receptor beta chains from one sample, sequenced in a study of cytomegalovirus exposure and HLA in healthy donors. Profiled with immunoSEQ multiplex PCR; TCRdb holds only in-frame clones, not every one. The sample includes fewer than 200,000 clones, 60% to 80% of them seen just once. The source material was PBMCs. Receptor source: a woman in her 50s in good health and CMV-seropositive. Each CDR3 is given with its conserved first and last residue. Fields, in order: D gene, clone size, V gene, J gene, CDR3 DNA, CDR3 protein. A D gene is named only where the DNA matches it firmly. Clone sizes are given selectively: once, few, many, or a class where the clone is expanded.

D: TRBD2
size: .
V: TRBV10-3
J: TRBJ2-7
DNA: TGTGCCATCAGTCGGACTAGCGGCGCCTACGAGCAGTACTTC
CDR3: CAISRTSGAYEQYF

D: .
size: .
V: TRBV30
J: TRBJ1-2
DNA: TGTGCCTGGAGTGTACGAGGCTCCAGTAATCCTGCCAACTATGGCTACACCTTC
CDR3: CAWSVRGSSNPANYGYTF

D: TRBD1
size: .
V: TRBV6-1
J: TRBJ1-1
DNA: TGTGCCAGCAGGGGAGGGACAGGGAGGACTGAAGCTTTCTTT
CDR3: CASRGGTGRTEAFF

D: TRBD2
size: .
V: TRBV5-4
J: TRBJ2-1
DNA: TGTGCCAGCAGCGAGGGACTAGCGGGAGAGGATGAGCAGTTCTTC
CDR3: CASSEGLAGEDEQFF

D: TRBD1
size: .
V: TRBV28
J: TRBJ1-5
DNA: TGTGCCAGCAGTCTAACCTGGACAGGGGATCATCAGCCCCAGCATTTT
CDR3: CASSLTWTGDHQPQHF

D: .
size: .
V: TRBV5-1
J: TRBJ1-1
DNA: TGCGCCAGCAGCCAGGGCCTGGGCACTGAAGCTTTCTTT
CDR3: CASSQGLGTEAFF

D: TRBD2
size: .
V: TRBV9
J: TRBJ2-1
DNA: TGTGCCAGCAGCGTAGAGGGGACTAGTCACAATGAGCAGTTCTTC
CDR3: CASSVEGTSHNEQFF

D: .
size: .
V: TRBV11-2
J: TRBJ1-4
DNA: TGTGCCAGCAGCCAGTCGTTCGGGGGTGTGGATGAAAAACTGTTTTTT
CDR3: CASSQSFGGVDEKLFF

D: TRBD1
size: .
V: TRBV5-4
J: TRBJ1-1
DNA: TGTGCCAGCAGCTTGGTGGTGACAGGGCTGGCTGAAGCTTTCTTT
CDR3: CASSLVVTGLAEAFF

D: TRBD1
size: .
V: TRBV6-5
J: TRBJ2-3
DNA: TGTGCCAGCAGTTACAGCGGCAGGGGGAATACGCAGTATTTT
CDR3: CASSYSGRGNTQYF

D: .
size: once
V: TRBV28
J: TRBJ2-7
DNA: TGTGCCAGCAGTTTATCTCGGGAGCAGTACTTC
CDR3: CASSLSREQYF

D: .
size: .
V: TRBV4-1
J: TRBJ1-4
DNA: TGCGCCAGCAGCCACCCCAGGGGAGTCCTTAATGAAAAACTGTTTTTT
CDR3: CASSHPRGVLNEKLFF

D: TRBD2
size: .
V: TRBV29-1
J: TRBJ2-3
DNA: TGCAGCGTTGGTGGGCTAGCGGGAGCAGATACGCAGTATTTT
CDR3: CSVGGLAGADTQYF

D: .
size: .
V: TRBV5-8
J: TRBJ1-6
DNA: TGTGCCAGCAGCTTTACCCGGCGGAGAACCTATAATTCACCCCTCCACTTT
CDR3: CASSFTRRRTYNSPLHF

D: .
size: few
V: TRBV4-1
J: TRBJ1-1
DNA: TGCGCCAGCAGCCCCGCCGGGGTGATGAACACTGAAGCTTTCTTT
CDR3: CASSPAGVMNTEAFF

D: TRBD2
size: few
V: TRBV7-2
J: TRBJ2-3
DNA: TGTGCCAGCAGCTTAGCGCCCAGCGGGGGGGGCCCAGATACGCAGTATTTT
CDR3: CASSLAPSGGGPDTQYF

D: .
size: .
V: TRBV7-2
J: TRBJ2-3
DNA: TGTGCCAGCAGCCCCCAGGCGAATACGCAGTATTTT
CDR3: CASSPQANTQYF

D: .
size: .
V: TRBV7-9
J: TRBJ1-5
DNA: TGTGCCAGCAGCTCCCCGCCCGGCAGGGTTGGCAATCAGCCCCAGCATTTT
CDR3: CASSSPPGRVGNQPQHF

D: .
size: .
V: TRBV5-6
J: TRBJ2-5
DNA: TGTGCCAGCAGGTTCCGGGAGACCCAGTACTTC
CDR3: CASRFRETQYF

D: .
size: .
V: TRBV11-2
J: TRBJ1-2
DNA: TGTGCCAGCAGCTTAGGGAGGGCGGGCGGCTACACCTTC
CDR3: CASSLGRAGGYTF

D: .
size: .
V: TRBV7-2
J: TRBJ2-7
DNA: TGTGCCAGCAGCTTTGGAGCCTATAGCTACGAGCAGTACTTC
CDR3: CASSFGAYSYEQYF

D: TRBD1
size: .
V: TRBV25-1
J: TRBJ1-5
DNA: TGTGCCAGCCGGGACAGGGTAAATCAGCCCCAGCATTTT
CDR3: CASRDRVNQPQHF

D: .
size: .
V: TRBV7-8
J: TRBJ1-1
DNA: TGTGCCAGCAGCTCACGGACAGCGAACACTGAAGCTTTCTTT
CDR3: CASSSRTANTEAFF

D: TRBD2
size: .
V: TRBV5-6
J: TRBJ2-1
DNA: TGTGCCAGCAGCCCCTTAGCGGGAGGGCCGTTAAATGAGCAGTTCTTC
CDR3: CASSPLAGGPLNEQFF

D: .
size: .
V: TRBV28
J: TRBJ2-4
DNA: TGTGCCAGCAGTTTTGGGGCGGCCAAAAACATTCAGTACTTC
CDR3: CASSFGAAKNIQYF

D: .
size: few
V: TRBV2
J: TRBJ1-4
DNA: TGTGCCAGCAGTGTGGGGGCGACAGAAAAACTGTTTTTT
CDR3: CASSVGATEKLFF

D: TRBD1
size: .
V: TRBV6-5
J: TRBJ2-7
DNA: TGTGCCAGCAGCTCGAGGACAGGGACCTACGAGCAGTACTTC
CDR3: CASSSRTGTYEQYF